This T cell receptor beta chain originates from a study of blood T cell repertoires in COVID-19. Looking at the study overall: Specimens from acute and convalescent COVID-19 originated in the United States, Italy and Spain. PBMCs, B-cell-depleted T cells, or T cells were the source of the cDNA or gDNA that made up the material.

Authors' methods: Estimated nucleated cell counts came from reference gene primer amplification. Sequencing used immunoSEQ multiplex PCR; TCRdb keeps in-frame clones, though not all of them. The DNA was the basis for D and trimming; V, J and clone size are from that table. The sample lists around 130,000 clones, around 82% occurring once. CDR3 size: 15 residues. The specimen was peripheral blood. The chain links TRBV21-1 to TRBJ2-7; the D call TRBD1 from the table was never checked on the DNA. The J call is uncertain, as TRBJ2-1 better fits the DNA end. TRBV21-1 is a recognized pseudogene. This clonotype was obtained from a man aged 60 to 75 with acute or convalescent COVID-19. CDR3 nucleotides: TGTGCCAGCAGCGGCCGGGACAGGGTCTACAATGAGCAGTTCTTC. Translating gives CASSGRDRVYNEQFF.